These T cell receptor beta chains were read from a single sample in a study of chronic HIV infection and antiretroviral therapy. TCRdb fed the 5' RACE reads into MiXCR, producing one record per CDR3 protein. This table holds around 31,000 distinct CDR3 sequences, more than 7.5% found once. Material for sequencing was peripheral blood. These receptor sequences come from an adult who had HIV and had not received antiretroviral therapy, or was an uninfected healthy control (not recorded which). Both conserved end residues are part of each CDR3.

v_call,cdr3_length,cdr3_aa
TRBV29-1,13,CSVEELAADTQYF
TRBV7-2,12,CASSPDQETQYF
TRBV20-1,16,CSARDISGSSYNEQFF
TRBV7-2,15,CASSSGQTSAYEQYF
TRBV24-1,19,CATRAKQGTPLFGANVLTF
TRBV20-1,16,CSARDLVGVRNTEAFF
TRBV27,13,CASREGGTDTQYF
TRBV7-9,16,CASSFEALGSQETQYF
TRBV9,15,CASSPRGTPGSPLHF
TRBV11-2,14,CASSPNLSSYEQYF
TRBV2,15,CASSRDSPSRQPQHF
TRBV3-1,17,CASSQPPNLVSEETQYF
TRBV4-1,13,CASSQEGDQPQHF
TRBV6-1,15,CASSEDRANQWPQHF
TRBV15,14,CATSTLGQDYEQYF
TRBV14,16,CASSPLDRGDTGELFF
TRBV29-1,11,CSVVRGGEQFF
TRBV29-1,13,CSVAPGQGDEQFF
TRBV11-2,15,CASSPRAIGYNEQFF
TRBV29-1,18,CSTTGAPSKNQSSYEQYF
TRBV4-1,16,CASSHPQGTRDNEQFF
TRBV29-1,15,CSVEPRLARIRGQFF
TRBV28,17,CASSLLSGGSGANVLTF
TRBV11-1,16,CASSQGGVSRNNEQFF
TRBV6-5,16,CASSYSGGGDTDTQYF
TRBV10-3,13,CATVEVLGETQYF
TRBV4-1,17,CASSHGQELFSGNTIYF
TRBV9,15,CASSAGTGVGYEQYF
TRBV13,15,CASSSFRGPGEKLFF
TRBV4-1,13,CASKGTANTEAFF
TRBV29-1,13,CSVGSSAYNEQFF
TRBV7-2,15,CASSLIGAKLGEQYF